This TCR beta chain was recovered during a study of blood T cell repertoires in COVID-19. Profiled with immunoSEQ multiplex PCR; TCRdb holds only in-frame clones, not every one. Found here are under 250,000 clones, roughly 85% of them singletons; the top ten hold about 3.8%. Participants' reported clinical history set cohort assignment. People in the exposed group encountered a COVID-19 case within 2 weeks before entering the study. The TCR comes from a woman aged 40 to 49 who had been exposed to COVID-19. The sequencing input was PBMCs or T cells enriched from blood (not recorded which).

In DNA, the CDR3 is TGTGCCAGCGCGAGACGGGGGGGGACAGATACGCAGTATTTT. It specifies CASARRGGTDTQYF. The rearrangement uses TRBV7-8 and TRBJ2-3; 8 nucleotides align to TRBD2. Germline CDR1 SGHVS, CDR2 FQNEAQ. This CDR3 has 14 residues. Unmatched junction bases numbered 7, after V lost 8 bases and J lost 3 bases.